The present T cell receptor (beta chain) was sequenced within a study of shared T cell receptors in the human thymus. Germline V gene data show CDR1 as SEHNR and CDR2 as FQNEAQ (reference sequence). V was pared by 1 base and J by 7 bases, with 7 bases between. This CDR3 spans 12 amino acids. Sequencing used immunoSEQ multiplex PCR; TCRdb keeps in-frame clones, though not all of them. The sample carries 650,000 to 950,000 clones, approximately 83% recorded once. Separately, the same data were catalogued under a study of human thymus T cells.

The material sequenced was thymocytes. The sequence derives from a girl in the first two years of life with a congenital heart defect. This rearrangement joins TRBV7-9 to TRBJ1-1; tentative D call: TRBD1 (6 bases). CDR3 amino acids: CASSLVGGEAFF. DNA for the CDR3: TGTGCCAGCAGCTTAGTAGGGGGTGAAGCTTTCTTT.